Listed below are T cell receptor beta chains from one sample, sequenced in a study of glioma-infiltrating T cells after dendritic cell vaccination. Sequencing used immunoSEQ multiplex PCR; TCRdb keeps in-frame clones, though not all of them. The sample has 75,000 to 95,000 clones; roughly 84% are singletons. Sequencing was performed on blood, taken after dendritic cell vaccination. The receptor set was obtained from a human donor with glioblastoma. CDR3s leave out the opening cysteine and the closing phenylalanine or tryptophan. D genes are given only for firm matches.

NA	TRBJ2-7	TRBV30	AWSPRVSHEQY
NA	TRBJ1-1	TRBV18	ASSPTVGLNTEAF
TRBD2	TRBJ2-1	TRBV5-1	ASSLWVAGGPDEQF
NA	TRBJ2-7	TRBV5-1	ASRDGQPGTEQY
NA	TRBJ1-1	TRBV13	ASSLDRVINTEAF
NA	TRBJ2-3	TRBV6-5	ASSSRGETDTQY
NA	TRBJ2-5	TRBV14	ASRRSTSNQETQY
TRBD2	TRBJ2-3	TRBV19	ASSRGSGASTDTQY
NA	TRBJ1-4	TRBV7-2	ASSLQGEKLF
TRBD1	TRBJ2-5	TRBV2	ASSGAQGVETQY
NA	TRBJ1-5	TRBV15	ATRLGGDQPQH
NA	TRBJ1-4	TRBV9	ASSVRGAGEKLF
NA	TRBJ2-7	TRBV10-2	ASSPPGHLYEQY
NA	TRBJ2-7	TRBV7-6	ASSLGEYYEQY
TRBD2	TRBJ2-1	TRBV5-1	ASSAGTSGNNEQF
NA	TRBJ2-6	TRBV6-1	ASREDDLSSGANVLT
NA	TRBJ1-1	TRBV2	ASSVNTEAF
TRBD1	TRBJ2-5	TRBV10-3	AIRHSDRDQETQY
NA	TRBJ1-5	TRBV27	ASSLPLERGGVNRPQH
TRBD2	TRBJ2-3	TRBV5-1	ASSSSPGLAGDTQY
NA	TRBJ2-1	TRBV5-1	ASSLYGYNEQF
TRBD1	TRBJ2-7	TRBV13	ASSLSRGFHEQY
NA	TRBJ2-7	TRBV27	ASSIREMSYEQY
TRBD2	TRBJ2-1	TRBV6-5	ASSPREAYNEQF
NA	TRBJ1-2	TRBV19	ASSIDKQNYGYT
TRBD1	TRBJ1-2	TRBV6-6	ASNQGVHGYT
NA	TRBJ1-2	TRBV4-2	ASSQFLANYGYT
NA	TRBJ2-3	TRBV11-3	ASSFTRDTDTQY
NA	TRBJ1-4	TRBV5-1	ASSFGTEGEKLF
TRBD2	TRBJ2-7	TRBV5-8	ASSPVPAGVHEQY
TRBD2	TRBJ2-7	TRBV6-1	ASPRTSGNYEQY
TRBD2	TRBJ2-7	TRBV19	ASSTTSGGFKQY
NA	TRBJ2-3	TRBV5-1	ASSFFQGPTDTQY
NA	TRBJ1-2	TRBV27	ASSLNSGSGYT
NA	TRBJ2-1	TRBV6-5	ASSRQIGTQF
TRBD2	TRBJ2-2	TRBV5-1	ASTVTGTSVRPGELF
TRBD1	TRBJ1-3	TRBV5-1	ASSDGQGAFPLGNTIY
NA	TRBJ1-4	TRBV5-6	ASSISTNEKLF
NA	TRBJ2-5	TRBV10-3	AISDAAGAGQAETQY
NA	TRBJ1-1	TRBV7-2	ASSLWAVNTEAF
NA	TRBJ1-1	TRBV18	ASSPRDLNTEAF
NA	TRBJ1-2	TRBV2	ASGGTSPEGYGYT